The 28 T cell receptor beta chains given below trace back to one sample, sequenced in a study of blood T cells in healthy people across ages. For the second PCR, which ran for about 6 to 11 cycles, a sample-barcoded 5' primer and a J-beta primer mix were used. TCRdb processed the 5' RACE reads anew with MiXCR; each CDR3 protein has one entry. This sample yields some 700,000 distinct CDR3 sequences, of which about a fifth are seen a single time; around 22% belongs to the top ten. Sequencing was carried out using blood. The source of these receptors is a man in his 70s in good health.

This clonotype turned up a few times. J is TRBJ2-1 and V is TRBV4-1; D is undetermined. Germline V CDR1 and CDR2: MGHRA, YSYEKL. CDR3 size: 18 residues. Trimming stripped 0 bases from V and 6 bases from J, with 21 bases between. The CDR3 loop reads CASSQDVLRTPEPNEQFF. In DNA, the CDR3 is TGCGCCAGCAGCCAAGATGTCCTTCGAACACCCGAGCCCAATGAGCAGTTCTTC.

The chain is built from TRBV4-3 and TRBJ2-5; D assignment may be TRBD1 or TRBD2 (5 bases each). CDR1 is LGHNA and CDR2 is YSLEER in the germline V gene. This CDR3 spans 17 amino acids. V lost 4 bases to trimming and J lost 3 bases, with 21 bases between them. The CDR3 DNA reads TGCGCCAGCAGCCCCAAAACCAGCCGGGACGTAGAAGAGACCCAGTACTTC. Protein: CASSPKTSRDVEETQYF.

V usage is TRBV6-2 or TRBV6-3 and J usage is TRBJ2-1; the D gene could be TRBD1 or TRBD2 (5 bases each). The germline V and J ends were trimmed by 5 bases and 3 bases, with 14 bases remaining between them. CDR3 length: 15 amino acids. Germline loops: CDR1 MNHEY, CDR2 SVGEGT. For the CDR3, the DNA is TGTGCCAGCAGTCGCAACGTGGGGGTCTACAATGAGCAGTTCTTC. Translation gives CASSRNVGVYNEQFF.

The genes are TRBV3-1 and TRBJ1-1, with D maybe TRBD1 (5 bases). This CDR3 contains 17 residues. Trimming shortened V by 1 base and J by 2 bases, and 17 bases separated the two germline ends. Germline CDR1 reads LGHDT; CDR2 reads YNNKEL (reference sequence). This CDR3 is CASSQGRRQGINTEAFF. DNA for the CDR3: TGTGCCAGCAGCCAAGGCCGGCGGCAGGGAATAAACACTGAAGCTTTCTTT.

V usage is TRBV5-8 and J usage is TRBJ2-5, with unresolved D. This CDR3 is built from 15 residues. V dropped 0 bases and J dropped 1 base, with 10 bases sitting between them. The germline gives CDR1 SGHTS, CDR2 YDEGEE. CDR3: CASSLARAVQETQYF. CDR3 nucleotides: TGTGCCAGCAGCTTGGCCAGAGCTGTCCAAGAGACCCAGTACTTC.

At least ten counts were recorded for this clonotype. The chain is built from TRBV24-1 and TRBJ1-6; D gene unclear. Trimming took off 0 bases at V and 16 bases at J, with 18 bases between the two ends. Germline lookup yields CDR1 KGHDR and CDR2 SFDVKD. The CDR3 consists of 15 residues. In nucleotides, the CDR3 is TGTGCCACCAGTGATTTGCGTTGGTACGGGATCAGGCTCCACTTT. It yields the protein CATSDLRWYGIRLHF.

DNA for the CDR3: TGTGCCATCAGTGAGTCGGACCTCTCCTACGAGCAGTACTTC. This gives the protein CAISESDLSYEQYF. The chain carries TRBV10-3 and TRBJ2-7; D gene unclear. Trimming took off 0 bases at V and 0 bases at J, with 6 bases between the two ends. Germline CDR1 and CDR2: ENHRY and SYGVKD. The CDR3 loop spans 14 amino acids.

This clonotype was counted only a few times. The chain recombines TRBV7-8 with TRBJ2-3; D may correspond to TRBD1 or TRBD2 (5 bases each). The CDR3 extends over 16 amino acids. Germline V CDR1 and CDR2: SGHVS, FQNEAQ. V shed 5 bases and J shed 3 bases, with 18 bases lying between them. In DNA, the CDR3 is TGTGCCAGCAGCATTAGGGACCCTACGGTTACAGATACGCAGTATTTT. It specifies CASSIRDPTVTDTQYF.

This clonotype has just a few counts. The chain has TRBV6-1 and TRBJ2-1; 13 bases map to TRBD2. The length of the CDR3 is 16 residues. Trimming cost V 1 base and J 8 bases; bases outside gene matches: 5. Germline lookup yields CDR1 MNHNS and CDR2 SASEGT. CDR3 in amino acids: CASSEGTSGRLDEQFF. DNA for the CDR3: TGTGCCAGCAGTGAAGGGACTAGCGGGAGATTGGATGAGCAGTTCTTC.

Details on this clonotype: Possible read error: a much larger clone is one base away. CDR3 residues: CASSPGPQEAQYF. Here the CDR3 DNA reads TGCGCCAGCAGCCCGGGCCCTCAAGAGGCCCAGTACTTC. This chain joins TRBV5-1 and TRBJ2-5, with D hard to call. The CDR3 consists of 13 residues. Germline CDR1 reads SGHRS; CDR2 reads YFSETQ.

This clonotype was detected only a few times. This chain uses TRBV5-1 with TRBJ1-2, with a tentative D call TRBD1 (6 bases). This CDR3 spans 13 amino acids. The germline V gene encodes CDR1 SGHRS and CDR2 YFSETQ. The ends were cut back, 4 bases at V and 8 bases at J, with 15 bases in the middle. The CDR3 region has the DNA TGCGCCAGCAGCCAGGACAGTACTCTCGGCTACACCTTC. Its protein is CASSQDSTLGYTF.

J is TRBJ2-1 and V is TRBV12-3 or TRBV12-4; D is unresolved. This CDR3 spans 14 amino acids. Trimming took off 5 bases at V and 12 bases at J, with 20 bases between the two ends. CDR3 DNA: TGTGCCAGCAGTACCGACACCAAAAAGCCGGGGCAGTTCTTC. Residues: CASSTDTKKPGQFF.

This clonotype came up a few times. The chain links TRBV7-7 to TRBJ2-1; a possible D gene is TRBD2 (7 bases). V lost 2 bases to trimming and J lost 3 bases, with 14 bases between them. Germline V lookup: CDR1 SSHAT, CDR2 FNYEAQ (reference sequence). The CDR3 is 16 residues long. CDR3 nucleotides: TGTGCCAGCAGCTTAAGCCCCGGGGGGCTCTACAATGAGCAGTTCTTC. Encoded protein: CASSLSPGGLYNEQFF.

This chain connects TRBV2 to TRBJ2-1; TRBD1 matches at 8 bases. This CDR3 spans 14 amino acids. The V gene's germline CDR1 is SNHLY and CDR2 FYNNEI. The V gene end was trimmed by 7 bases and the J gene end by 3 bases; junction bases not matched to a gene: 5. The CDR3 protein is CASKGQDHYNEQFF. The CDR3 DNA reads TGTGCCAGCAAGGGACAGGACCACTACAATGAGCAGTTCTTC.

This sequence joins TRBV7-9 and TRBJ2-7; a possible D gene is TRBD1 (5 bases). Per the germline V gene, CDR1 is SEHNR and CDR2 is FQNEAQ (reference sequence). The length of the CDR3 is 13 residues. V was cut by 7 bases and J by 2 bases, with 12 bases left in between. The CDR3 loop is CASTSDTTYEQYF. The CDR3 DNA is TGTGCCAGCACCTCGGACACAACCTACGAGCAGTACTTC.

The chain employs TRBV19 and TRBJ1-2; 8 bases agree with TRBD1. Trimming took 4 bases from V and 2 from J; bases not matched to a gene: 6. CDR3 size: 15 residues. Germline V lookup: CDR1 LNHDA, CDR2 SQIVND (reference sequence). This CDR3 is CASSTQGQGNYGYTF. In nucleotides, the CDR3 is TGTGCCAGTAGTACGCAAGGACAGGGCAACTATGGCTACACCTTC.

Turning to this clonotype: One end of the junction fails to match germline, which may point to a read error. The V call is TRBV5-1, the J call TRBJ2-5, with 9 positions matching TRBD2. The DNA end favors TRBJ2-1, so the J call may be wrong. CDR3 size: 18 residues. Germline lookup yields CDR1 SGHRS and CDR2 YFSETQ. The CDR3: CASSLGGTSHLKGNGQFF. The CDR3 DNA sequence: TGCGCCAGCAGCTTGGGGGGGACTAGCCACCTTAAAGGCAATGGGCAGTTCTTC.

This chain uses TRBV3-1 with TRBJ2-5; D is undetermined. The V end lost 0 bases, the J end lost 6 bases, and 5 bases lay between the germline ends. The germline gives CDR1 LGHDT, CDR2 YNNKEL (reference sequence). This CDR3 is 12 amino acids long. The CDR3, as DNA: TGTGCCAGCAGCCAAGAAAGGAAGACCCAGTACTTC. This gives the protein CASSQERKTQYF.

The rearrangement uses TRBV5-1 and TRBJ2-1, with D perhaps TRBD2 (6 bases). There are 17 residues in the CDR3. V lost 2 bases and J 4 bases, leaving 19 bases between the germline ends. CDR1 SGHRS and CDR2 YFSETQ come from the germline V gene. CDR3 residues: CASSFGTGRLTYNEQFF. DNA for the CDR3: TGCGCCAGCAGCTTTGGGACTGGGAGATTAACATACAATGAGCAGTTCTTC.

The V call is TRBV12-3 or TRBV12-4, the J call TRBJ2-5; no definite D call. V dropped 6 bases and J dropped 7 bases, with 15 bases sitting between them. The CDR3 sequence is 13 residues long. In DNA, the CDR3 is TGTGCCAGCAGACCCATCTGGGGTGGGACCCAGTACTTC. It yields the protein CASRPIWGGTQYF.

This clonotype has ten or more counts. The CDR3 sequence is CASSFSAMGGFYGYTF. The CDR3 nucleotides read TGCGCCAGCAGCTTTTCTGCCATGGGGGGGTTCTATGGCTACACCTTC. This rearrangement joins TRBV5-1 to TRBJ1-2; D possibly corresponds to TRBD1 (5 bases). The CDR3 length is 16 residues. The germline gives CDR1 SGHRS, CDR2 YFSETQ. Trimming stripped 2 bases from V and 4 bases from J, with 18 bases between.

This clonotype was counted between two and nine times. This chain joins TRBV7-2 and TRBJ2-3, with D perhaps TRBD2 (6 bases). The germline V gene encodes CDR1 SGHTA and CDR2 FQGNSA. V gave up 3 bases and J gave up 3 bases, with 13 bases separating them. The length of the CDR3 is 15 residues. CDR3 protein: CASSFSSGYTDTQYF. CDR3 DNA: TGTGCCAGCAGCTTTTCCAGCGGGTATACAGATACGCAGTATTTT.

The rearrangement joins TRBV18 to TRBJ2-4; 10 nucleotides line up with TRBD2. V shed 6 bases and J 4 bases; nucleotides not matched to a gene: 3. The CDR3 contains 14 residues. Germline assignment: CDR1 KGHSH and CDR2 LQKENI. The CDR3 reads CASSVAGGKNIQYF. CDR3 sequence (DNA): TGTGCCAGCTCCGTAGCGGGGGGAAAAAACATTCAGTACTTC.

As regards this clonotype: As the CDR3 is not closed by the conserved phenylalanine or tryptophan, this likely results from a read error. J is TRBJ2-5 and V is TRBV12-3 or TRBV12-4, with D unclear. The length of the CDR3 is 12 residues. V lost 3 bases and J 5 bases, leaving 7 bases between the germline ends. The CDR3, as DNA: TGTGCCAGCAGTTTTAATTTGGAGACCCAGTACTCC. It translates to CASSFNLETQYS.

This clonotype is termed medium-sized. The CDR3 loop reads CASSPAGGNEQFF. CDR3 nucleotides: TGTGCCAGCAGTCCAGCTGGGGGCAATGAGCAGTTCTTC. This sequence joins TRBV12-3 or TRBV12-4 and TRBJ2-1; D possibly matches TRBD1 or TRBD2 (5 bases each). CDR3 length: 13 residues. Trimming took off 5 bases at V and 6 bases at J, with 11 bases between the two ends.

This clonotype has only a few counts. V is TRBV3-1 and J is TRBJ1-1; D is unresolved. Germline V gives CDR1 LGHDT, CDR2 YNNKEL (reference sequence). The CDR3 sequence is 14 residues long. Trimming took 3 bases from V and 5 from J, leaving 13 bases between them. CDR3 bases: TGTGCCAGCAGCCACGCGGACGTTTATACTGAAGCTTTCTTT. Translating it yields CASSHADVYTEAFF.

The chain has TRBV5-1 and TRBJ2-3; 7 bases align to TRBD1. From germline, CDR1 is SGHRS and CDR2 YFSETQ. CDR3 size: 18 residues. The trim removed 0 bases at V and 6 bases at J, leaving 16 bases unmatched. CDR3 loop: CASSLAFSTDREGDTQYF. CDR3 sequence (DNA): TGCGCCAGCAGCTTGGCTTTTTCCACCGACAGGGAAGGGGATACGCAGTATTTT.

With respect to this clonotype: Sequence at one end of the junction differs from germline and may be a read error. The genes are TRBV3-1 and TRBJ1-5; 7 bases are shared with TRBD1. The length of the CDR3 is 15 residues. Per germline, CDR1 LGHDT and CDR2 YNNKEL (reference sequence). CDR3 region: CARSQMTGPNQPQHF. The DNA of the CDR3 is TGTGCCCGCAGCCAAATGACAGGGCCTAATCAGCCCCAGCATTTT.